This TCR beta chain derives from a study of blood T cell repertoires in COVID-19 (dated by TCRdb to about 2020). General notes on the study: Samples from collaborators originated in the United States, Italy and Spain and spanned both the acute and convalescent phases of COVID-19. The prospective study material was composed of cDNA or gDNA derived from T cells, B-cell-depleted T cells, or PBMCs. Deeply sampled blood TCRbeta repertoires from subjects exposed to, actively infected with, or recovered from COVID-19 were included in the dataset. The repertoires were released in a freely available public database meant as a resource for research on the immune response to SARS-CoV-2. The samples were drawn from the first 160 participants of the ongoing ImmuneRACE study and from roughly 1,300 subjects provided by 6 global collaborators. Nearly every sample came with metadata listing a de-identified subject ID, COVID-19 status, age in years and sex. Where available, HLA class I and class II types were obtained from metadata supplied by the sample provider rather than from assay-based typing.

TCRbeta CDR3 regions were amplified from genomic DNA by means of the immunoSEQ Assay, a bias-controlled multiplex PCR. In the original analysis: The number of nucleated cells in each sample was estimated from the amplification of reference gene primers within the assay. To quantify the absolute abundance of each unique TCRbeta CDR3 rearrangement, sequence reads were collapsed and filtered. For each sample, productive Simpson clonality was calculated as the square root of Simpson's diversity index over productive rearrangements. In its TCRdb copy, this immuneACCESS table keeps in-frame sequences only and misses some clones. Where compared with another copy, unresolved V genes explain less than half of these, and the others have no known cause. Clone size and the V and J calls come from that table; the DNA yielded D and trimming. The sample profile shows under 450,000 clones; about 90% of them were found once. The biggest ten clones account for just under 3% of the sample.

On this clone: Its antigen remains undetermined. No qualities accompany the bases; no much larger clone lies one base away.

Overall study outcomes, separate from this receptor: Clinical and demographic metadata were provided uncurated, with the amount varying by source and participant.

Germline trimming amounts to 3 bases on V and 0 bases on J, with 6 as the count of junction bases outside the gene matches. From the cysteine up to the phenylalanine, the CDR3 has a length of 17 residues. Just CDR3 DNA is preserved here, 51 bases in frame from base 1. CDR1 and CDR2 (SEHNR, FQNEAQ) derive from the germline V gene (reference sequence). Participants in the prospective study were enrolled through a virtual design, were aged about 18 to 100 years, and lived in about two dozen United States geographic areas. To assign participants to cohorts, the prospective study relied on clinical history that participants themselves reported in a screening survey and a study questionnaire. ImmuneRACE Cohort 3 recovered participants were defined by two consecutive negative NP/OP PCR tests, healthcare professional clearance, or symptom resolution. Mobile phlebotomists in the prospective study collected whole blood, serum and a nasopharyngeal or oropharyngeal swab from every participant. Participants in the prospective study had the option to provide additional blood draws and questionnaires over a 2-month period. Prospective study blood samples were shipped either frozen or at room temperature before DNA extraction.

The TCR originated in a woman in her twenties or thirties who had recovered from COVID-19. The rearranged chain carries TRBV7-9 and TRBJ1-4, with TRBD1 identical over 8 junction bases. The sample taken for sequencing was PBMCs or T cells enriched from blood (not recorded which). The DNA sequence follows: TGTGCCAGCAGCTTCCCCGCGACAGGGGCAACTAATGAAAAACTGTTTTTT. This sequence encodes CASSFPATGATNEKLFF.